This T cell receptor beta chain was documented in a study of blood T cell repertoires in COVID-19. Across the whole study: Both acute and convalescent COVID-19 samples were obtained from the United States, Italy and Spain. PBMCs, B-cell-depleted T cells, or T cells provided the cDNA or gDNA that made up the material.

The authors' processing: Quantification of nucleated cells was approximated via reference gene primer amplification. Clones were read by immunoSEQ multiplex PCR, and TCRdb kept only the in-frame ones, dropping some. V, J and clone size were drawn from that table, and D and trimming were deduced from the DNA. The sample lists roughly 18,000 clones; 75% to 85% were seen once. CDR3 size: 14 residues. Germline V gene data show CDR1 as LNHNV and CDR2 as YYDKDF (reference sequence). V lost 4 bases and J lost 8; bases outside the gene matches: 10. Source material: peripheral blood. This chain links TRBV15 with TRBJ1-1, with TRBD1 identical over 7 bases. The origin of this receptor is an elderly man with acute or convalescent COVID-19. The CDR3 is CATSTRKTGREAFF. For the CDR3, the DNA is TGTGCCACCAGCACCAGAAAGACAGGGCGAGAAGCTTTCTTT.